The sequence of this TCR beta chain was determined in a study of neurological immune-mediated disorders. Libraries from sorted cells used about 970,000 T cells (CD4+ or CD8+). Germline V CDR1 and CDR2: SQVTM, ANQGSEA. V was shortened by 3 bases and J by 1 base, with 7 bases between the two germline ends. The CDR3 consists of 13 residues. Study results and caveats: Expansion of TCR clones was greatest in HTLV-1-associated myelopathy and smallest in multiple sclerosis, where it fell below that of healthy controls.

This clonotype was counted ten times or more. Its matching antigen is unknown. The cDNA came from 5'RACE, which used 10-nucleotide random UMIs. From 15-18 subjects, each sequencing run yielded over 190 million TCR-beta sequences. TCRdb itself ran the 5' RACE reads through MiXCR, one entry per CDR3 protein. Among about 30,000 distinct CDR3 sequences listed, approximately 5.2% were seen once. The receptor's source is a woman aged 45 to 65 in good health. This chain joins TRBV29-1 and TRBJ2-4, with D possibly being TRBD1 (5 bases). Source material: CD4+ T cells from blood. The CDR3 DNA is TGCAGCGTTGAGGGGCCCGCCAAAAACATTCAGTACTTC. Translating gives CSVEGPAKNIQYF.